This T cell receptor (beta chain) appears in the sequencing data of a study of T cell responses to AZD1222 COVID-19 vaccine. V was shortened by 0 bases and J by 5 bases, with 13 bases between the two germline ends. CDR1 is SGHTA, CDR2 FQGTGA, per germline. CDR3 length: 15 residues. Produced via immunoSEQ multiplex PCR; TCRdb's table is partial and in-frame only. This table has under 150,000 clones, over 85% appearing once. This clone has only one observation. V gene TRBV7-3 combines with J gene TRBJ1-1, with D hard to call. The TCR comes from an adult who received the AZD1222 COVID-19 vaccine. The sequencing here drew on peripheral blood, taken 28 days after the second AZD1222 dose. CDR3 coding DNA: TGTGCCAGCAGCTTAACAGGAGGGCGAGGGACTGAAGCTTTCTTT. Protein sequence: CASSLTGGRGTEAFF.